This TCR beta chain comes out of a study of blood T cell repertoires in COVID-19. The overall study: Material from acute and convalescent COVID-19 was sourced from the United States, Italy and Spain. The cDNA or gDNA used as material had been derived from T cells, B-cell-depleted T cells, or PBMCs.

Trimming stripped 0 bases from V and 0 bases from J, with 6 bases between. Germline V gene sequence: CDR1 MNHEY, CDR2 SVGAGI. The CDR3 loop spans 15 amino acids. Original processing methods: The authors estimated nucleated cell counts from reference gene primer amplification. Generated by immunoSEQ multiplex PCR, the TCRdb table keeps only in-frame clones and is missing some. V and J calls and clone size are copied from that table; D and trimming were computed from the DNA. The data hold roughly 160,000 clones, with more than 75% observed a single time. The sequenced material came from peripheral blood. The sequence was obtained from a man aged 50-60 years who had recovered from COVID-19. The chain joins TRBV6-5 to TRBJ1-3; D remains unclear. Here the CDR3 DNA reads TGTGCCAGCAGTTACTCCCGGGGCTCTGGAAACACCATATATTTT. This gives the protein CASSYSRGSGNTIYF.